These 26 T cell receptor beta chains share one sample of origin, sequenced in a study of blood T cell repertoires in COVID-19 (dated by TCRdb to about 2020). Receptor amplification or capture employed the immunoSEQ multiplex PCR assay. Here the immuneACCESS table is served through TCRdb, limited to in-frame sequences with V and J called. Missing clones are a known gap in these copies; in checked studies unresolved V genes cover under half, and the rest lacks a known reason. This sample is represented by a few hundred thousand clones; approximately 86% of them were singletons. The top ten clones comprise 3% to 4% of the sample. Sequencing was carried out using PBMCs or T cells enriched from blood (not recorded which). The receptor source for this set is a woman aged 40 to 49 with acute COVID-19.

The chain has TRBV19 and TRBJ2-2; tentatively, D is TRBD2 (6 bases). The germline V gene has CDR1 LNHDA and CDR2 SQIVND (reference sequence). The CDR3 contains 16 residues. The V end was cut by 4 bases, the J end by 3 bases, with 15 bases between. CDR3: CASSRAWGLDTGELFF. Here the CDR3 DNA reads TGTGCCAGTAGTAGGGCTTGGGGACTGGACACCGGGGAGCTGTTTTTT. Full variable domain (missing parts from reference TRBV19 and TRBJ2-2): DGGITQSPKYLFRKEGQNVTLSCEQNLNHDAMYWYRQDPGQGLRLIYYSQIVNDFQKGDIAEGYSVSREKKESFPLTVTSAQKNPTAFYLCASSRAWGLDTGELFFGEGSRLTVL.

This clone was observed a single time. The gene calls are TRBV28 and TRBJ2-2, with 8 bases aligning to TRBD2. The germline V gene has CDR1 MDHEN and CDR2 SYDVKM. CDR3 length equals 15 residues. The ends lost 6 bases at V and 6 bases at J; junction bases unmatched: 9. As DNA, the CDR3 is TGTGCCAGCAGCTCGGGACTAGTAGACGCCGGGGAGCTGTTTTTT. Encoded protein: CASSSGLVDAGELFF.

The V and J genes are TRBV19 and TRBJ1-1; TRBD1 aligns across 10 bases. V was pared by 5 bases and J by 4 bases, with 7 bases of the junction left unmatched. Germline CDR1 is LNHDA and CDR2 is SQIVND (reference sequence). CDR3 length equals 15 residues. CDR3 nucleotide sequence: TGTGCCAGTAGTCTATTCGGGACAGGGGTCACTGAAGCTTTCTTT. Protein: CASSLFGTGVTEAFF.

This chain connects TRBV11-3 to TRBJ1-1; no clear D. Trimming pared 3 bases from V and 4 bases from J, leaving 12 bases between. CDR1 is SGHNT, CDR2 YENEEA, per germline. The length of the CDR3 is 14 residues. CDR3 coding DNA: TGTGCCAGCAGCTTTAGTATAGGAGGCACTGAAGCTTTCTTT. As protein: CASSFSIGGTEAFF.

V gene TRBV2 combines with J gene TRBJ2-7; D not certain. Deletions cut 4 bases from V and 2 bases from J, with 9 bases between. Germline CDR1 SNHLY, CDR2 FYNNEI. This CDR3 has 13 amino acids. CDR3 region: CASSGAITYEQYF. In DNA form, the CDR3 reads TGTGCCAGCAGTGGTGCGATTACCTACGAGCAGTACTTC.

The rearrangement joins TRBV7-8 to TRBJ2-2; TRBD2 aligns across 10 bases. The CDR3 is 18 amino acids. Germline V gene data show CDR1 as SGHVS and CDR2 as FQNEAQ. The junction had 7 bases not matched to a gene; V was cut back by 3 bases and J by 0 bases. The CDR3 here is CASSLRLAGGANTGELFF. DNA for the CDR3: TGTGCCAGCAGCTTGAGACTAGCGGGCGGCGCGAACACCGGGGAGCTGTTTTTT.

CDR3 in amino acids: CASSSQGLIENTEAFF. The CDR3 DNA follows: TGCGCCAGCAGCTCACAGGGGTTGATTGAGAACACTGAAGCTTTCTTT. The chain recombines TRBV5-1 with TRBJ1-1; 7 bases are shared with TRBD1. The CDR3 contains 16 residues. Looked up from germline, CDR1 is SGHRS and CDR2 is YFSETQ. With V trimmed by 3 bases and J by 1 base, 9 bases remained unmatched.

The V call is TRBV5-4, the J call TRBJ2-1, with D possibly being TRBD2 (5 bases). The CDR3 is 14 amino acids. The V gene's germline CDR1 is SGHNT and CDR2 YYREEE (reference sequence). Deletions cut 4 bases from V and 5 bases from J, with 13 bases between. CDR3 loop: CASSRGPHNNEQFF. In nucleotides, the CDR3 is TGTGCCAGCAGCCGAGGGCCACACAACAATGAGCAGTTCTTC.

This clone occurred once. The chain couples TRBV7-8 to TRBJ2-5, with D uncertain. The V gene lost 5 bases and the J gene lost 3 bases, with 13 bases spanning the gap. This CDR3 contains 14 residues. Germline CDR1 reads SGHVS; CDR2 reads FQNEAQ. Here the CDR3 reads CASSGPWPEETQYF. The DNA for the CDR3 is TGTGCCAGCAGCGGCCCTTGGCCTGAAGAGACCCAGTACTTC.

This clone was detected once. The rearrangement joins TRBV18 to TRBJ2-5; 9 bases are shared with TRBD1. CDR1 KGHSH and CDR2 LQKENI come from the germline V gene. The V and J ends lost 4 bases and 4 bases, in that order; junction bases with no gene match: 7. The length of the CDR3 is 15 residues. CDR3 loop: CASSLYRGRGETQYF. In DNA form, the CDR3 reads TGTGCCAGCTCACTGTACAGGGGGCGTGGAGAGACCCAGTACTTC.

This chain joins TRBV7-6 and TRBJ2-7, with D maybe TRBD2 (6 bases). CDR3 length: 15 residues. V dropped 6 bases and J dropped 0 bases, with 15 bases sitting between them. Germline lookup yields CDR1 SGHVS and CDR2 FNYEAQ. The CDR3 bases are TGTGCCAGCAGTTCAGGCGGACTAAGCTCCTACGAGCAGTACTTC. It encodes CASSSGGLSSYEQYF.

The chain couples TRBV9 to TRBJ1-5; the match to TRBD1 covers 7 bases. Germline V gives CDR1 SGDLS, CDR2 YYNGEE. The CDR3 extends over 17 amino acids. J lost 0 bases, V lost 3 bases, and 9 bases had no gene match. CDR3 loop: CASSARGTVYSNQPQHF. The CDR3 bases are TGTGCCAGCAGCGCGAGAGGGACAGTTTATAGCAATCAGCCCCAGCATTTT.

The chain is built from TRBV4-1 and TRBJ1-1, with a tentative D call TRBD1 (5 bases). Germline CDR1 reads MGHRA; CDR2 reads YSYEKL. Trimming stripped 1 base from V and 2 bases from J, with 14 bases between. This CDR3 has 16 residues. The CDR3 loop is CASSQVGSRANTEAFF. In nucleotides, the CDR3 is TGCGCCAGCAGCCAAGTGGGGTCCAGGGCAAACACTGAAGCTTTCTTT.

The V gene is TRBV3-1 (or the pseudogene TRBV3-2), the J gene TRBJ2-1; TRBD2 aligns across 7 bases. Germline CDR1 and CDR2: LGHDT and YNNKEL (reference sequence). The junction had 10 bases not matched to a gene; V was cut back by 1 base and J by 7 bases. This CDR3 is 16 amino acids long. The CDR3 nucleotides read TGTGCCAGCAGCCAAGTGCGGGGGAGAATGGCGAATGAGCAGTTCTTC. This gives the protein CASSQVRGRMANEQFF.

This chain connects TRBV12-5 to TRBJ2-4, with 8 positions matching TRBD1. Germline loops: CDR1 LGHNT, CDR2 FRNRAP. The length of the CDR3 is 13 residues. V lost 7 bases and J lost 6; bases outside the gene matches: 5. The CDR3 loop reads CASAETGVNIQYF. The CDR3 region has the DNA TGTGCTAGTGCCGAGACAGGGGTAAACATTCAGTACTTC.

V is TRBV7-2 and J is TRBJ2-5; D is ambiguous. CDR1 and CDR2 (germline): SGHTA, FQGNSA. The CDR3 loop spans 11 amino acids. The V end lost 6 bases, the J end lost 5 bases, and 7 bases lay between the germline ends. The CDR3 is CASRRVETQYF. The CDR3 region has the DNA TGTGCCAGCAGAAGAGTGGAGACCCAGTACTTC.

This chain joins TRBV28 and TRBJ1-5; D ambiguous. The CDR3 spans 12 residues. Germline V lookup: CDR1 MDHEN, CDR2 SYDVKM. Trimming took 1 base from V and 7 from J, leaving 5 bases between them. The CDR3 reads CASSLYGQPQHF. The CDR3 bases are TGTGCCAGCAGTTTATACGGGCAGCCCCAGCATTTT.

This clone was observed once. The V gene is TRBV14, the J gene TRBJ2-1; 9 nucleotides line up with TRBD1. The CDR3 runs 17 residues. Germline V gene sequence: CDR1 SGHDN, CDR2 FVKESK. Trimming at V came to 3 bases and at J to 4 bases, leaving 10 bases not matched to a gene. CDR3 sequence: CASSQELQGAMYNEQFF. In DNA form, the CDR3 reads TGTGCCAGCAGCCAGGAATTACAGGGGGCAATGTACAATGAGCAGTTCTTC.

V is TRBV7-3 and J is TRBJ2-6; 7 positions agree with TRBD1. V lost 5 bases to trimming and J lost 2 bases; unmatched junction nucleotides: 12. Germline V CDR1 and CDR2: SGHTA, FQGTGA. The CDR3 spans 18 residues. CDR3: CASSLLTGMGPGANVLTF. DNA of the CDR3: TGTGCCAGCAGCCTTCTGACAGGGATGGGCCCTGGGGCCAACGTCCTGACTTTC.

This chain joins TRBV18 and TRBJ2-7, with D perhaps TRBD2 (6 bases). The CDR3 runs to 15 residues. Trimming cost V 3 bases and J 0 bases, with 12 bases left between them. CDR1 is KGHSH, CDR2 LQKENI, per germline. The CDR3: CASSPGLRSSYEQYF. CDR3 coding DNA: TGTGCCAGCTCACCGGGACTCCGAAGCTCCTACGAGCAGTACTTC.

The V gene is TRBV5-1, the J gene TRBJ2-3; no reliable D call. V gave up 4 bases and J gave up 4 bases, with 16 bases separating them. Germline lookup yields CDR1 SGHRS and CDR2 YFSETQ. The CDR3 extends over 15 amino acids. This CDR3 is CASSRESDLPDTQYF. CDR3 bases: TGCGCCAGCAGCAGAGAAAGCGACCTACCAGATACGCAGTATTTT.

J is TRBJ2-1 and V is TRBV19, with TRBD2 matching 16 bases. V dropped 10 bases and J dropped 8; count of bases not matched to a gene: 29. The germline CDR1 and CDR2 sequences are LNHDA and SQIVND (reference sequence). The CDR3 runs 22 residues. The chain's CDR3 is CATNRGTGRGLAGGPKGDEQFF. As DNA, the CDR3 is TGTGCCACTAACAGAGGGACAGGGAGGGGACTAGCGGGAGGGCCAAAGGGGGATGAGCAGTTCTTC.

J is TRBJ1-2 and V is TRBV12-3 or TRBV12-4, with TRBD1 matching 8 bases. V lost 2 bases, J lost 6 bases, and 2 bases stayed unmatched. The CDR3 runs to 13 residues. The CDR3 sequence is CASSLRTGNGYTF. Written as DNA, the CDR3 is TGTGCCAGCAGTTTACGGACAGGGAATGGCTACACCTTC.

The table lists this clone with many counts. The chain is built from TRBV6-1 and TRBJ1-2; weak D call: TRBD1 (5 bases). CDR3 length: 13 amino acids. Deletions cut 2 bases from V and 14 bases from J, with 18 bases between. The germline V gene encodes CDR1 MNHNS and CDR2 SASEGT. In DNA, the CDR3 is TGTGCCAGCAGTGAACTTTCCGGACAACCGGTAACCTTC. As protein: CASSELSGQPVTF.

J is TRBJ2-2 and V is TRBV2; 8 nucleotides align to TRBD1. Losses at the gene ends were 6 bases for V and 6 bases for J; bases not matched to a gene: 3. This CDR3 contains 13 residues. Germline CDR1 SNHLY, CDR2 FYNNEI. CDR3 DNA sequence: TGTGCCAGCAGACCGACAGGGGCCGGGGAGCTGTTTTTT. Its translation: CASRPTGAGELFF.

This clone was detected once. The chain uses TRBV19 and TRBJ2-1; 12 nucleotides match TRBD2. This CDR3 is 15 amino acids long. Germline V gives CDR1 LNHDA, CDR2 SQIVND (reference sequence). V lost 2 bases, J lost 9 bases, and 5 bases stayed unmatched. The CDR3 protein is CASSISPSGRGEQFF. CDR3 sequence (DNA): TGTGCCAGTAGTATAAGTCCTAGCGGGAGGGGTGAGCAGTTCTTC.